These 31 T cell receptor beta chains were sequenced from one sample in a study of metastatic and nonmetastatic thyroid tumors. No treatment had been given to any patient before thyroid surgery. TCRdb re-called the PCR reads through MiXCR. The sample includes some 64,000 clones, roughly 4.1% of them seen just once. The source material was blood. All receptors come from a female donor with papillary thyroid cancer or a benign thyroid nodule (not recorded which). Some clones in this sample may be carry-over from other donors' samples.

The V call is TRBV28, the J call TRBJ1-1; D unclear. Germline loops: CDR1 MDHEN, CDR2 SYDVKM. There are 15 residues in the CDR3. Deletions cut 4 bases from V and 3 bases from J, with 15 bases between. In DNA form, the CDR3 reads TGTGCCAGCAGTTCCTTAGTTGACCGTGACACTGAAGCTTTCTTT. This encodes CASSSLVDRDTEAFF. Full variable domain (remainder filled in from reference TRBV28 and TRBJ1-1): DVKVTQSSRYLVKRTGEKVFLECVQDMDHENMFWYRQDPGLGLRLIYFSYDVKMKEKGDIPEGYSVSREKKERFSLILESASTNQTSMYLCASSSLVDRDTEAFFGQGTRLTVV.

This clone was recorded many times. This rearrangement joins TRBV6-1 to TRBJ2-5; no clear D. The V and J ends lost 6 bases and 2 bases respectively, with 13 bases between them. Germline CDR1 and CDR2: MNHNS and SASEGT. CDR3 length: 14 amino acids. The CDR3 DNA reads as TGTGCCAGCAGACTTACGGCGCAGCAAGAGACCCAGTACTTC. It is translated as CASRLTAQQETQYF.

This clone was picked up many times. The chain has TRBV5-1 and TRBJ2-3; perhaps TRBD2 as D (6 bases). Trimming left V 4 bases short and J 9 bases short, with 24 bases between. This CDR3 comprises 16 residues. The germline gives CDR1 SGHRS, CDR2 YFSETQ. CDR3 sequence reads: CASSAGRLVRERTQYF. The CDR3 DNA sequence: TGCGCCAGCAGCGCAGGCCGACTAGTTAGGGAGAGAACGCAGTATTTT.

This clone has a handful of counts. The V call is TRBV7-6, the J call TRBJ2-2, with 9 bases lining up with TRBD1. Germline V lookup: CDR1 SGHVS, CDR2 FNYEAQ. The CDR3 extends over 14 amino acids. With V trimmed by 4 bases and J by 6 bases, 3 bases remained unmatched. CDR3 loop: CASSYGTGPGELFF. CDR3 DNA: TGTGCCAGCAGCTACGGGACAGGGCCCGGGGAGCTGTTTTTT.

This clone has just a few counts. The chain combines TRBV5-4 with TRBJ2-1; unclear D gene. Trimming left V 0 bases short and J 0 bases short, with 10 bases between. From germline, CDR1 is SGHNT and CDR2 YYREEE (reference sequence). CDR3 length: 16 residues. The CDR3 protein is CASSLGKCISYNEQFF. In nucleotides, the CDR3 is TGTGCCAGCAGCTTGGGAAAGTGTATCTCCTACAATGAGCAGTTCTTC.

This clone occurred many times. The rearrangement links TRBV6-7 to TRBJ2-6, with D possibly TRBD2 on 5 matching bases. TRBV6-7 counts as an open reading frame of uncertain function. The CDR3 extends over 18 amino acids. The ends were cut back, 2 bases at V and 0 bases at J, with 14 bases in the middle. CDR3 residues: CASSYRCWRYSGANVLTF. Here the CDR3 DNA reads TGTGCCAGCAGTTACCGCTGCTGGAGGTACTCTGGGGCCAACGTCCTGACTTTC.

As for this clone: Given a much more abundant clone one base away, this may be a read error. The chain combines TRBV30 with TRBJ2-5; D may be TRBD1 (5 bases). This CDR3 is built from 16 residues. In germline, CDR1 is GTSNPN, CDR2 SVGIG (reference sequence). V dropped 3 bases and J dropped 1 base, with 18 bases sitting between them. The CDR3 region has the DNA TGTGCCTGGAGCGGCCGATGGCAGGGCCGCCAAGAGACCCAGTACTTC. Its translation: CAWSGRWQGRQETQYF.

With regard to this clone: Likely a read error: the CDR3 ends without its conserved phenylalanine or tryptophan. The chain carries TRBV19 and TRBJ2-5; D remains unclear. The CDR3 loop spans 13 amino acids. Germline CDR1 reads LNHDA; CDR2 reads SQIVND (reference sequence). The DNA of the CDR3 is TGTGCCAGTAGTAGAGGCGGCCAAGATACCCAGTACTGC. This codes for CASSRGGQDTQYC.

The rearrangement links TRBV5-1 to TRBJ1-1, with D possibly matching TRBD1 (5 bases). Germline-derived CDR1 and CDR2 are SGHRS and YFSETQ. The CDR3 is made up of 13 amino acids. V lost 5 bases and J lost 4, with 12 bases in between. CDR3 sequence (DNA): TGCGCCAGCAGTTTGACCGGGGGCACTGAAGCTTTCTTT. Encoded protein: CASSLTGGTEAFF. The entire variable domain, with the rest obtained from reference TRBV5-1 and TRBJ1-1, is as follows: KAGVTQTPRYLIKTRGQQVTLSCSPISGHRSVSWYQQTPGQGLQFLFEYFSETQRNKGNFPGRFSGRQFSNSRSEMNVSTLELGDSALYLCASSLTGGTEAFFGQGTRLTVV.

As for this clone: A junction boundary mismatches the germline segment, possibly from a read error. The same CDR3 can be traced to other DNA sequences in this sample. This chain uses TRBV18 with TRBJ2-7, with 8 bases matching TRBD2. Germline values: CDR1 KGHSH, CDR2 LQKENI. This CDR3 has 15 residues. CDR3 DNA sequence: TGCGCCAGCTCGTCTACTAGCGGTAGCTCCTACGAGCAGTACTTC. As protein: CASSSTSGSSYEQYF. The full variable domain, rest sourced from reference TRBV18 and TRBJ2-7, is NAGVMQNPRHLVRRRGQEARLRCSPMKGHSHVYWYRQLPEEGLKFMVYLQKENIIDESGMPKERFSAEFPKEGPSILRIQQVVRGDSAAYFCASSSTSGSSYEQYFGPGTRLTVT.

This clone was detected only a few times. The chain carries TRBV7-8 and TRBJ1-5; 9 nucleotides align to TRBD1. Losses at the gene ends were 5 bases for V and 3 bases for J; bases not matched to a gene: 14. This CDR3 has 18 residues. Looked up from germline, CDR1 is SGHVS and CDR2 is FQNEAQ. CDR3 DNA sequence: TGTGCCAGCAGCCCCAAAGTTCGGGACAGGGCTGTCAATCAGCCCCAGCATTTT. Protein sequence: CASSPKVRDRAVNQPQHF. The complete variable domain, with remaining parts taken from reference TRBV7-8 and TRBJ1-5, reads GAGVSQSPRYKVAKRGQDVALRCDPISGHVSLFWYQQALGQGPEFLTYFQNEAQLDKSGLPSDRFFAERPEGSVSTLKIQRTQQEDSAVYLCASSPKVRDRAVNQPQHFGDGTRLSIL.

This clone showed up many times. The CDR3 sequence: CASSYPPGGRSIGELFF. The CDR3 DNA follows: TGTGCCAGCAGTTACCCTCCGGGGGGACGTAGCATCGGGGAGCTGTTTTTT. The chain is built from TRBV6-5 and TRBJ2-2; 7 nucleotides line up with TRBD2. Per germline, CDR1 MNHEY and CDR2 SVGAGI. The CDR3 contains 17 residues. Unmatched junction bases numbered 13, after V lost 2 bases and J lost 7 bases.

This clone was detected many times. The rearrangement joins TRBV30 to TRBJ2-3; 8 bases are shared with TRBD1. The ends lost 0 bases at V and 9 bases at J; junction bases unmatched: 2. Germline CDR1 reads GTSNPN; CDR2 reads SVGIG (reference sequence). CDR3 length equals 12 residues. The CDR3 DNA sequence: TGTGCCTGGAGTGTACAGGGGGTCACGCAGTATTTT. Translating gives CAWSVQGVTQYF. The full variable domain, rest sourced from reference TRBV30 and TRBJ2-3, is SQTIHQWPATLVQPVGSPLSLECTVEGTSNPNLYWYRQAAGRGLQLLFYSVGIGQISSEVPQNLSASRPQDRQFILSSKKLLLSDSGFYLCAWSVQGVTQYFGPGTRLTVL.

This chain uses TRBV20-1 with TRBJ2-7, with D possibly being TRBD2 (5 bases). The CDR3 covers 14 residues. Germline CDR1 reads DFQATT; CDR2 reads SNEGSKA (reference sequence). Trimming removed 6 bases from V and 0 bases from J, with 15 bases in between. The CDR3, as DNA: TGCAGTGCCTCCGACGGGGTCAGCTCCTACGAGCAGTACTTC. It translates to CSASDGVSSYEQYF.

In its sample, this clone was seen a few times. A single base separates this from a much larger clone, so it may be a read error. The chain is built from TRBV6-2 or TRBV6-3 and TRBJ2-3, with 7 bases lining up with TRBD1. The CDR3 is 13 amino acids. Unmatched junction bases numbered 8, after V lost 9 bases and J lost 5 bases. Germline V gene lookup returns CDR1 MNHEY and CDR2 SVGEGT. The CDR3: CARRGTAQDTQYF. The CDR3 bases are TGTGCCAGACGAGGGACAGCACAAGATACGCAGTATTTT.

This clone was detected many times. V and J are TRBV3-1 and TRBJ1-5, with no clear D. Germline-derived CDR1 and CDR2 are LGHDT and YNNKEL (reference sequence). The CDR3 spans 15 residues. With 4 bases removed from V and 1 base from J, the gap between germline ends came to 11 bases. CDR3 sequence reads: CASSPRGSSNQPQHF. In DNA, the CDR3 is TGTGCCAGCAGCCCCCGTGGTTCGAGCAATCAGCCCCAGCATTTT.

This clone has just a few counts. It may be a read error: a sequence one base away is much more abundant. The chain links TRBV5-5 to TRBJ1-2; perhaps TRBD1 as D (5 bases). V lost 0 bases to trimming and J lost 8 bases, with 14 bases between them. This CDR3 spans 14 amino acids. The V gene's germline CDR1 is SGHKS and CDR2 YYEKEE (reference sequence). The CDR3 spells CASSLGDDEGGYTF. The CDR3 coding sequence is TGTGCCAGCAGCTTGGGGGACGACGAGGGGGGCTACACCTTC.

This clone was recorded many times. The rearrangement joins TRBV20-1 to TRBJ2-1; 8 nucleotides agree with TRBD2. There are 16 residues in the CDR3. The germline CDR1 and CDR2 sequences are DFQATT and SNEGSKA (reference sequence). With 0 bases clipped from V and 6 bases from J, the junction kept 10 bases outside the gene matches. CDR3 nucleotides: TGCAGTGCTAGAGATCGAAGGCCTAGCGGGTTCAATGAGCAGTTCTTC. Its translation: CSARDRRPSGFNEQFF.

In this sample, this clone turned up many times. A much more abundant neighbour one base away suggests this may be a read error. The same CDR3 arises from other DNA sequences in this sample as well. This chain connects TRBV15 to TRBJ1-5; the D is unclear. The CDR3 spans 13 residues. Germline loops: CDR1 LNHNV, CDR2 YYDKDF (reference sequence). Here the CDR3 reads CATSRGGDQPQHF. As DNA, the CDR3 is TGTGCCACCAGCAGAGGTGGGGATCAGCCCCAGCATTTC. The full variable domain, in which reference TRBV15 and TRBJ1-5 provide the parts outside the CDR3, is DAMVIQNPRYQVTQFGKPVTLSCSQTLNHNVMYWYQQKSSQAPKLLFHYYDKDFNNEADTPDNFQSRRPNTSFCFLDIRSPGLGDTAMYLCATSRGGDQPQHFGDGTRLSIL.

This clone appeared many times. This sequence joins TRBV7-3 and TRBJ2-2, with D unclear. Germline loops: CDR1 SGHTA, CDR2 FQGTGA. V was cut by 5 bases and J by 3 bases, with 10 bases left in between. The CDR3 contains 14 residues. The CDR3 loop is CASSQTRDTGELFF. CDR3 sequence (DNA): TGTGCCAGCAGCCAGACTCGGGACACCGGGGAGCTGTTTTTT.

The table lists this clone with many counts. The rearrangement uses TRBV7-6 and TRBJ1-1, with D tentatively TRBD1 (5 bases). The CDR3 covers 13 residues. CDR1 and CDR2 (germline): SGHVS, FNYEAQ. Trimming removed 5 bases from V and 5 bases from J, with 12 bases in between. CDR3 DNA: TGTGCCAGCAGCCGGCAGGGAGGGACTGAAGCTTTCTTT. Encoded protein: CASSRQGGTEAFF. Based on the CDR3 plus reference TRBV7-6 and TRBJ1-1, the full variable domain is GAGVSQSPRYKVTKRGQDVALRCDPISGHVSLYWYRQALGQGPEFLTYFNYEAQQDKSGLPNDRFSAERPEGSISTLTIQRTEQRDSAMYRCASSRQGGTEAFFGQGTRLTVV.

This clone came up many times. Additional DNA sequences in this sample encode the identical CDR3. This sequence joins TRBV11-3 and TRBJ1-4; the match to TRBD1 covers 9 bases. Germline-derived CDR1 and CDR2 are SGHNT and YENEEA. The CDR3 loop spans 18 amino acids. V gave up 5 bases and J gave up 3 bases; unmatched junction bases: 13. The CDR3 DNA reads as TGTGCCAGCAGCCCGCAGCCGGGACAGGGTTCGTCTAATGAAAAACTGTTTTTT. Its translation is CASSPQPGQGSSNEKLFF. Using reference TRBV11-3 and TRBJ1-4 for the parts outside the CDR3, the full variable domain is EAGVVQSPRYKIIEKKQPVAFWCNPISGHNTLYWYLQNLGQGPELLIRYENEEAVDDSQLPKDRFSAERLKGVDSTLKIQPAELGDSAVYLCASSPQPGQGSSNEKLFFGSGTQLSVL.

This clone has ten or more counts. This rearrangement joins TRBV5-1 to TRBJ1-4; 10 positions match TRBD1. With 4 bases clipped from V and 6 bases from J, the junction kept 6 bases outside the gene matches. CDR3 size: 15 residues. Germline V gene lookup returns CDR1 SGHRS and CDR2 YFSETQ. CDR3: CASSTQGTGDEKLFF. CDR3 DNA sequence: TGCGCCAGCAGCACGCAGGGGACAGGGGATGAAAAACTGTTTTTT.

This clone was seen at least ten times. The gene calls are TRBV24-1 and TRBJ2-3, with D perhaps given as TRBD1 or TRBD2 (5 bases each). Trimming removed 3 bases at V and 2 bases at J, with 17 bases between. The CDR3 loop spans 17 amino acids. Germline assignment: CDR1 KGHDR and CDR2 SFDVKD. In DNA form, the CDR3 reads TGTGCCACCAGTGATCAAGTCCCCGGGACGGACACAGATACGCAGTATTTT. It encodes CATSDQVPGTDTDTQYF.

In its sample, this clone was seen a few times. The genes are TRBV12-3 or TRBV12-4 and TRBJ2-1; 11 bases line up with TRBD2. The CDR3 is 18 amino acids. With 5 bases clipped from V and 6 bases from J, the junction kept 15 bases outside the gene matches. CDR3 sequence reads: CASSTAPGLAVSFNEQFF. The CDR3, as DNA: TGTGCCAGCAGTACCGCCCCGGGACTAGCGGTGTCTTTCAATGAGCAGTTCTTC.

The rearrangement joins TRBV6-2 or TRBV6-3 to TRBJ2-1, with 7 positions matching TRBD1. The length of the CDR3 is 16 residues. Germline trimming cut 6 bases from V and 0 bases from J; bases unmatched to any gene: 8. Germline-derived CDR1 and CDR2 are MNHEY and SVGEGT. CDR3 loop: CASSRPTGFSYNEQFF. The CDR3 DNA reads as TGTGCCAGCAGCCGACCGACAGGGTTCTCCTACAATGAGCAGTTCTTC.

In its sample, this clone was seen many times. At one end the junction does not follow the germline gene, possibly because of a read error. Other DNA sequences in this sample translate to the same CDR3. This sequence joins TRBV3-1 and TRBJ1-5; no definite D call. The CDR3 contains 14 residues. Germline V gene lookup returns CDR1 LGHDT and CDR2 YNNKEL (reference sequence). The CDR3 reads CASSQANARGPQHF. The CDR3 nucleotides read TGCGCCAGCAGCCAAGCGAACGCTCGGGGGCCCCAGCATTTT.

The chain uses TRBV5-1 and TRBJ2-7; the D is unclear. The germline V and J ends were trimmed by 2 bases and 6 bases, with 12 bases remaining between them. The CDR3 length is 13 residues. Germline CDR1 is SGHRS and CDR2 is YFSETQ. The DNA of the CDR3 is TGCGCCAGCAGCTTCCGATTCGAGTCCGAGCAGTACTTC. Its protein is CASSFRFESEQYF.

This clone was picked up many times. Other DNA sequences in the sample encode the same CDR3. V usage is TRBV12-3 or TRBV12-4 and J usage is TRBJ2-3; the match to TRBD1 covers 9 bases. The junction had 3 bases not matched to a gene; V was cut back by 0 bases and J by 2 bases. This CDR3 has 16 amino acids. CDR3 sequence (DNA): TGTGCCAGCAGTTTAGCCGGGACAGGGACCACAGATACGCAGTATTTT. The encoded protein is CASSLAGTGTTDTQYF.

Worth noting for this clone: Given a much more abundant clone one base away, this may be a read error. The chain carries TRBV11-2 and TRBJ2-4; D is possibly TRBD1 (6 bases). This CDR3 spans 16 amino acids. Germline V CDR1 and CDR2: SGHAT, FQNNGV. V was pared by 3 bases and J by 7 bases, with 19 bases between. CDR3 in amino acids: CASSFRGTPEWNIQYF. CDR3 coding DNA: TGTGCCAGCAGCTTCCGAGGGACACCGGAGTGGAACATTCAGTACTTC.

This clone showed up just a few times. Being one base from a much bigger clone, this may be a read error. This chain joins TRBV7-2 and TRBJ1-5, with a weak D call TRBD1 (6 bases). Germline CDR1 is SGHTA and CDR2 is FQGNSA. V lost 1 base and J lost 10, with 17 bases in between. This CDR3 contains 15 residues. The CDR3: CASSLDQGNGHPQHF. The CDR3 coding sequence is TGTGCCAGCAGCTTAGACCAGGGGAACGGTCATCCCCAGCATTTT.